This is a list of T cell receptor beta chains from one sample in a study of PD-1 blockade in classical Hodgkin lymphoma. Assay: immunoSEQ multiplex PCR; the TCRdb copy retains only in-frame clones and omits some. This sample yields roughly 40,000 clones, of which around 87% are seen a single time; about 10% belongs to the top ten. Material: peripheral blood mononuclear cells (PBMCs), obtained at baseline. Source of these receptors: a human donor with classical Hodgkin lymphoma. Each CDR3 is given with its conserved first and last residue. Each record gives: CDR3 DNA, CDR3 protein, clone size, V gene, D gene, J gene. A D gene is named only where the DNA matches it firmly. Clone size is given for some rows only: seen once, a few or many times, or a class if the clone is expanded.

TGTGCCATCGGGCCCTCCGTAGGTGAGCAGTTCTTC | CAIGPSVGEQFF | NA | TRBV10-3 | NA | TRBJ2-1
TGTGCCAGCAGTGAGGGGAGGACGCGCAATGAGCAGTTCTTC | CASSEGRTRNEQFF | NA | TRBV9 | NA | TRBJ2-1
TGTGCCAGCAGTTATAGAAGACGGATGGACTATGGCTACACCTTC | CASSYRRRMDYGYTF | NA | TRBV6-9 | NA | TRBJ1-2
TGTGCCAGCAGCCCTCGGACTATCAGCACAGATACGCAGTATTTT | CASSPRTISTDTQYF | NA | TRBV11-2 | NA | TRBJ2-3
TGTGCCTGGAGTCACGGGCCTCCTTCGGGGAATGAGCAGTTCTTC | CAWSHGPPSGNEQFF | NA | TRBV30 | NA | TRBJ2-1
TGCGCCAGCAGCACTGGGCTAGCGGGTCGGTTAGGAGAGACCCAGTACTTC | CASSTGLAGRLGETQYF | few | TRBV5-1 | TRBD2 | TRBJ2-5
TGTGCCAGCAGCTTAGATGATCTGAACACCGGGGAGCTGTTTTTT | CASSLDDLNTGELFF | NA | TRBV7-6 | NA | TRBJ2-2
TGTGCCAGCAGCTCTCCCCTACCGGGACTAGCGGGGAGCACAGATACGCAGTATTTT | CASSSPLPGLAGSTDTQYF | NA | TRBV7-9 | TRBD2 | TRBJ2-3
TGTGCCAGCAGCAGAGGACACCTCCAAGAGACCCAGTACTTC | CASSRGHLQETQYF | few | TRBV13 | NA | TRBJ2-5
TGTGCCAGCAGTTACCTTCCCGGCCAGCCCCAGCATTTT | CASSYLPGQPQHF | NA | TRBV6-5 | NA | TRBJ1-5
TGTGCCAGCTGGGGTAGCGGAACTAGCACAGATACGCAGTATTTT | CASWGSGTSTDTQYF | NA | TRBV28 | NA | TRBJ2-3
TGTGCCAGCAGCTTGCCTTGGGAGTACGAGCAGTACTTC | CASSLPWEYEQYF | NA | TRBV13 | NA | TRBJ2-7
TGTGCCAGCAGTGAAGCCGGGACAGTTCCAATTTTGAGTGAAAAACTGTTTTTT | CASSEAGTVPILSEKLFF | NA | TRBV2 | TRBD1 | TRBJ1-4
TGTGCCAGCAGCGTCCAGGCGATGGCTGAAGCTTTCTTT | CASSVQAMAEAFF | NA | TRBV9 | NA | TRBJ1-1
TGTGCCAGCAGTGAACGCTTAGGGGACACCGGGGAGCTGTTTTTT | CASSERLGDTGELFF | NA | TRBV2 | NA | TRBJ2-2
TGTGCCAGCTCACCCCGTCAGACCAGGGATGAAAAACTGTTTTTT | CASSPRQTRDEKLFF | NA | TRBV18 | NA | TRBJ1-4
TGTGCCAGCAGCTTAAATCAGGGGATGTCTGAAGCTTTCTTT | CASSLNQGMSEAFF | few | TRBV7-9 | NA | TRBJ1-1
TGTGCCAGCAGTTTGTCGGGGAACAATGAGCAGTTCTTC | CASSLSGNNEQFF | NA | TRBV28 | NA | TRBJ2-1
TGTGCCAGCAGCATTTCAGGGGTATACTCTGGAAACACCATATATTTT | CASSISGVYSGNTIYF | NA | TRBV7-2 | NA | TRBJ1-3
TGTGCCAGCAGCTTGACGGGACCCTACGAGCAGTACTTC | CASSLTGPYEQYF | NA | TRBV5-5 | NA | TRBJ2-7
TGTGCCAGTGGGGGCGAGGCTGGGGCCAACGTCCTGACTTTC | CASGGEAGANVLTF | NA | TRBV7-3 | NA | TRBJ2-6
TGCGCCAGCAGCCTGCCGGGACAGGTGAACACCGGGGAGCTGTTTTTT | CASSLPGQVNTGELFF | NA | TRBV5-1 | TRBD1 | TRBJ2-2